A single TCR beta chain is shown here with its context. The V gene's germline CDR1 is SNHLY and CDR2 FYNNEI. Trimming removed 5 bases from V and 3 bases from J, with 11 bases in between. The CDR3 spans 14 residues. The data were taken from a study of blood T cell repertoires in COVID-19. At the level of the study: The United States, Italy and Spain were the sources of the acute and convalescent COVID-19 samples.

Under the authors' procedure: Amplification from reference gene primers served as the basis for estimated nucleated cell counts. Some clones are missing from TCRdb's copy, which holds only in-frame ones; the method was immunoSEQ multiplex PCR. V and J calls and clone size follow that table, whereas D and trimming were derived from the DNA. The repertoire has about 15,000 clones, over 80% of them found once; the top ten carry about 15%. The chain carries TRBV2 and TRBJ2-4, with D possibly matching TRBD2 (6 bases). Specimen: peripheral blood. The receptor comes from a human donor in a cohort sampled during active COVID-19. CDR3 region: CASSWRAGKNIQYF. Written as DNA, the CDR3 is TGTGCCAGCAGTTGGAGGGCAGGCAAAAACATTCAGTACTTC.